The clone carrying this TCR beta chain was counted a few times. Its antigen is still unknown. The data were obtained in a study of CD8 T cells in ankylosing spondylitis. Study-level results: Characteristic, it appeared, of ankylosing spondylitis blood was a TCR beta motif of fewer than 10 highly homologous variants. Peripheral blood samples showed relatively rare disease-linked clones, and these clones were CD8+.

V lost 7 bases and J 5 bases, leaving 17 bases between the germline ends. The CDR3 totals 14 residues. The germline CDR1 and CDR2 sequences are SGHRS and YFSETQ. In making TCR beta libraries, quantitative 5'-RACE with molecular barcodes was used. TCRdb called the 5' RACE reads again in MiXCR, with one record for every CDR3 protein. Of approximately 540,000 distinct CDR3 sequences detected, approximately 12% appear once; the ten largest clones hold about 6.8%. The specimen sequenced was blood, either unsorted or a sorted T cell fraction (not recorded which). This chain joins TRBV5-1 and TRBJ2-3; a possible D gene is TRBD1 (5 bases). The receptor's source is a male donor with ankylosing spondylitis. The CDR3 nucleotides read TGCGCCAGCCACCAGGGATTCCTTGAAGATACGCAGTATTTT. This encodes CASHQGFLEDTQYF.